This TCR beta chain is from a study of blood T cell repertoires in COVID-19. About the research overall: T cells, B-cell-depleted T cells, or PBMCs supplied cDNA or gDNA.

Per the germline V gene, CDR1 is LNHDA and CDR2 is SQIVND (reference sequence). V lost 3 bases, J lost 5 bases, and 7 bases lay in between. This CDR3 is 12 amino acids long. Sequencing used immunoSEQ multiplex PCR; TCRdb keeps in-frame clones, though not all of them. The sample yields about 280,000 clones, 75% to 95% seen once. Input material: PBMCs or T cells enriched from blood (not recorded which). V is TRBV19 and J is TRBJ1-2; D gene unclear. The sequence was collected from a man in his forties or fifties who had been exposed to COVID-19. CDR3 coding DNA: TGTGCCAGTAGTATCCCGGGGTATGGCTACACCTTC. It specifies CASSIPGYGYTF.